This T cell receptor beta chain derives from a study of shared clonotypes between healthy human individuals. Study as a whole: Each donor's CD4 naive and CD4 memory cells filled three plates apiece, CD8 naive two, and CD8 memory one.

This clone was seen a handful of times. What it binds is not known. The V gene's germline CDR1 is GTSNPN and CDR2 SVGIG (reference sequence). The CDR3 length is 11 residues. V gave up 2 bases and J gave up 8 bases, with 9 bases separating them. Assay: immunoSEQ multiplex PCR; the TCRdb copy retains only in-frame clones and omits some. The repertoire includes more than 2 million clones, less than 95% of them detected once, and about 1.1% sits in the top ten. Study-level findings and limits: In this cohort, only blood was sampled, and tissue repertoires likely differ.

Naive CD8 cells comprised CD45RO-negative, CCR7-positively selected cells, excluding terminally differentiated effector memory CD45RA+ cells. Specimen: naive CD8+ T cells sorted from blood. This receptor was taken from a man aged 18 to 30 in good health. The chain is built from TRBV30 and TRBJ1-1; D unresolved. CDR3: CAWSFRLEAFF. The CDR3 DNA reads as TGTGCCTGGAGTTTCCGGCTCGAAGCTTTCTTT.